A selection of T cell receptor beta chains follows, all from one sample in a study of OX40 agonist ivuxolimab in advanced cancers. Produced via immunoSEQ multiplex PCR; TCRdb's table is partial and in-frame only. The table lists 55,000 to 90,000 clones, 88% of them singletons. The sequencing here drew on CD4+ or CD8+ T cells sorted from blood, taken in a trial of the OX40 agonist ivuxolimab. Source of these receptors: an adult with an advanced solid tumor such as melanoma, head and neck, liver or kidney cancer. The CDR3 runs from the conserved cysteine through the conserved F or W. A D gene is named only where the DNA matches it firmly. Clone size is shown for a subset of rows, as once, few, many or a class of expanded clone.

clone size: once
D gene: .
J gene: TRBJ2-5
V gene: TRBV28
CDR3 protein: CASSAGGGWETQYF
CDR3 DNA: TGTGCCAGCAGCGCTGGAGGGGGTTGGGAGACCCAGTACTTC

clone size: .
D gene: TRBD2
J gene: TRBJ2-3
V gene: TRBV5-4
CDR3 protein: CASSLTSGRKSSLTDTQYF
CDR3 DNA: TGTGCCAGCAGCTTGACTAGCGGGAGGAAGAGTTCCCTCACAGATACGCAGTATTTT

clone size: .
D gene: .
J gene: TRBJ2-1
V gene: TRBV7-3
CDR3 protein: CASSLDSSYNEQFF
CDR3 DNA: TGTGCCAGCAGCTTAGACTCATCCTACAATGAGCAGTTCTTC

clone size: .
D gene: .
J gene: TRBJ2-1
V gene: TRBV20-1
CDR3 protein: CSAGPLGEQFF
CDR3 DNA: TGCAGTGCCGGACCTTTGGGAGAGCAGTTCTTC

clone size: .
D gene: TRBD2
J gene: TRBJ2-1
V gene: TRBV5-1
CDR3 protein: CASSLAGLAGEQFF
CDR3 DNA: TGCGCCAGCAGCTTGGCCGGACTAGCTGGTGAGCAGTTCTTC

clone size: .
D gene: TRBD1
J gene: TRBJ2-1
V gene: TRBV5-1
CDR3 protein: CASSLALGTGGYNEQFF
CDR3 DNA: TGCGCCAGCAGCTTGGCCCTCGGGACAGGGGGTTACAATGAGCAGTTCTTC

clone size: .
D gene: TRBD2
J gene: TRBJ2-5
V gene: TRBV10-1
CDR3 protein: CASMELAGAKQETQYF
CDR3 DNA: TGCGCCAGCATGGAACTAGCGGGGGCGAAGCAAGAGACCCAGTACTTC

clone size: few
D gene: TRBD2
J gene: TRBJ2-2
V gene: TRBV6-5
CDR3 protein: CASSLLAGAVTGELFF
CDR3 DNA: TGTGCCAGCAGTTTACTAGCGGGGGCCGTTACCGGGGAGCTGTTTTTT

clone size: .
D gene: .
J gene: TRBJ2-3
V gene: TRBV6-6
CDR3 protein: CASSSEERDTQYF
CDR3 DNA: TGTGCCAGCAGCTCGGAGGAAAGAGATACGCAGTATTTT

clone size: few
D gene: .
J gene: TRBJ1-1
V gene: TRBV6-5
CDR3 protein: CASGDTEAFF
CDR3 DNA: TGTGCCAGCGGGGACACTGAAGCTTTCTTT

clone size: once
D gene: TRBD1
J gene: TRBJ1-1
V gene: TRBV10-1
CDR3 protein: CASSEKGDRGQDTNTEAFF
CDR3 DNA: TGCGCCAGCAGTGAGAAGGGGGACAGGGGCCAAGATACGAACACTGAAGCTTTCTTT

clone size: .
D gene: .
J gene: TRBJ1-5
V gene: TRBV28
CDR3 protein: CASSFVRQRNQPQHF
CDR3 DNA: TGTGCCAGCAGTTTTGTTAGACAGCGCAATCAGCCCCAGCATTTT

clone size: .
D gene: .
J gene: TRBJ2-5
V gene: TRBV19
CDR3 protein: CASSMDPATQYF
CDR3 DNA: TGTGCCAGTAGTATGGACCCCGCCACCCAGTACTTC

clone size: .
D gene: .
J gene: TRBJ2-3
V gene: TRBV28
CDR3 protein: CASRPRGRVAEDTDTQYF
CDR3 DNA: TGTGCCAGCAGACCGAGGGGAAGGGTAGCGGAGGACACAGATACGCAGTATTTT

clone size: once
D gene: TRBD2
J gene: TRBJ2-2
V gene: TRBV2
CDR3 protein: CASSADGGWYDTGELFF
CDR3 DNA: TGTGCCAGCAGTGCGGACGGGGGGTGGTACGACACCGGGGAGCTGTTTTTT

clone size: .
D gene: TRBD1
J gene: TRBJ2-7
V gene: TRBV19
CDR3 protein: CASSIGQGGEQYF
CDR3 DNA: TGTGCCAGTAGTATAGGACAGGGCGGCGAGCAGTACTTC

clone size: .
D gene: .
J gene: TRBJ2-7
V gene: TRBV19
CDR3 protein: CASSLGQSSYEQYF
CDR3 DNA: TGCGCCAGTAGCTTGGGCCAGAGCTCCTACGAGCAGTACTTC

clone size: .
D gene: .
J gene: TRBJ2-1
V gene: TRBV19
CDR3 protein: CASSGGVNEQFF
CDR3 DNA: TGTGCCAGTAGTGGAGGGGTCAATGAGCAGTTCTTC

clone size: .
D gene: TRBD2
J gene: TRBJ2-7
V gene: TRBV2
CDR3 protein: CASSLAGGPYEQYF
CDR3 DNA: TGTGCCAGCAGTTTAGCGGGGGGGCCTTACGAGCAGTACTTC

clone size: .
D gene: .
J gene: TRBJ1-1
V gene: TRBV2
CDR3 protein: CASSRDTEAFF
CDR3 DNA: TGTGCCAGCAGCCGCGACACTGAAGCTTTCTTT

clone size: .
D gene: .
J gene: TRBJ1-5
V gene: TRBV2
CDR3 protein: CASSGEGQQPQHF
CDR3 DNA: TGTGCCAGCAGTGGTGAGGGGCAGCAGCCCCAGCATTTT

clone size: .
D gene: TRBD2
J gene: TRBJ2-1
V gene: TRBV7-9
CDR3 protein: CASSLVSGGFLSEQFF
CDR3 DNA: TGTGCCAGCAGCTTAGTAAGCGGGGGGTTCCTCAGTGAGCAGTTCTTC

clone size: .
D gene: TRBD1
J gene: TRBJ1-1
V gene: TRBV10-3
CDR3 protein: CAISGDRGDTEAFF
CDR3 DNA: TGTGCCATCAGTGGTGACAGGGGGGACACTGAAGCTTTCTTT

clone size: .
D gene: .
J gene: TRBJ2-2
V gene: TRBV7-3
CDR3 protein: CASSLRVARANTGELFF
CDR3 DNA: TGTGCCAGCAGCTTAAGGGTAGCGAGAGCGAACACCGGGGAGCTGTTTTTT

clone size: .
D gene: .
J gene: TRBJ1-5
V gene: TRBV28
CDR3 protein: CASTSDSGQSDQPQHF
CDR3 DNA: TGTGCCAGCACCTCCGATAGCGGGCAGTCAGATCAGCCCCAGCATTTT

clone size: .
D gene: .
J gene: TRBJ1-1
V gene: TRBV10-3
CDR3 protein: CAINGELNTEAFF
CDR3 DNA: TGTGCCATCAATGGTGAATTGAACACTGAAGCTTTCTTT

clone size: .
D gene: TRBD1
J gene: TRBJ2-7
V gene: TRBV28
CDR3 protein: CASTFTRGRYEQYF
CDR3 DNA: TGTGCCAGCACCTTTACAAGGGGGCGGTACGAGCAGTACTTC

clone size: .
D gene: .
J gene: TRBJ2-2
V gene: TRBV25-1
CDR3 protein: CASSATGELFF
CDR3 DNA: TGTGCCAGCAGTGCCACCGGGGAGCTGTTTTTT

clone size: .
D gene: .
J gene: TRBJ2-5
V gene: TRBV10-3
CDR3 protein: CAISESTGAGETQYF
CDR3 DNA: TGTGCCATCAGTGAGTCTACCGGGGCAGGCGAGACCCAGTACTTC

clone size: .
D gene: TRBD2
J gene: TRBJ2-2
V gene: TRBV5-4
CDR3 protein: CASSLAAGGPGTGELFF
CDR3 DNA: TGTGCCAGCAGCTTAGCAGCGGGAGGGCCAGGCACCGGGGAGCTGTTTTTT

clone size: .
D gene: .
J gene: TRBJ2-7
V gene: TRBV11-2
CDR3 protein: CASSLDREREQYF
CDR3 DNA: TGTGCCAGCAGCTTAGACAGGGAGAGGGAGCAGTACTTC

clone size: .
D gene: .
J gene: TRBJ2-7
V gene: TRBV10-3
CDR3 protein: CAISGTLGEQYF
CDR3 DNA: TGTGCCATCAGTGGGACCTTGGGGGAGCAGTACTTC

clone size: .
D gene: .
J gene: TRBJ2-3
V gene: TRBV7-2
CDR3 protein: CASSYTDTQYF
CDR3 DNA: TGTGCCAGCAGCTACACAGATACGCAGTATTTT

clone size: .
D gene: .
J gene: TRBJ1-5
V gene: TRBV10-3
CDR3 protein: CAIAWDGTDQPQHF
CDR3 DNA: TGTGCCATCGCTTGGGACGGAACGGATCAGCCCCAGCATTTT

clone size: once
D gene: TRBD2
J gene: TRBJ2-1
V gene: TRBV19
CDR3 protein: CASSTSGRALYNEQFF
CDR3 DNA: TGTGCCAGTAGTACTAGCGGGAGGGCCCTCTACAATGAGCAGTTCTTC

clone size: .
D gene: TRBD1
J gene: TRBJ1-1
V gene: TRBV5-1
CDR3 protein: CASSIQTGSDEAFF
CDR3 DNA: TGCGCCAGCAGCATACAGACAGGGTCGGATGAAGCTTTCTTT

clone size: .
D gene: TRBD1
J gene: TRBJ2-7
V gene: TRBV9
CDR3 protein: CASSSNRGPGEQYF
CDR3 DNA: TGTGCCAGCAGCTCAAACAGGGGGCCAGGCGAGCAGTACTTC

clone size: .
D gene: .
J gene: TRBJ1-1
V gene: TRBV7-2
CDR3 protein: CASSPRPAEAFF
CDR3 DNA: TGTGCCAGCAGCCCACGTCCTGCTGAAGCTTTCTTT

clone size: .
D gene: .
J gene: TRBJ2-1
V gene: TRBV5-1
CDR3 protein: CAHYNEQFF
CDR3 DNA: TGCGCCCACTACAATGAGCAGTTCTTC

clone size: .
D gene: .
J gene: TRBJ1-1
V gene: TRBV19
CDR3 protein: CASSILDRLNTEAFF
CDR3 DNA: TGTGCCAGTAGTATCCTTGACAGATTGAACACTGAAGCTTTCTTT

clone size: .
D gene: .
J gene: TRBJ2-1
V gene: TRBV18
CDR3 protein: CASSRGYNEQFF
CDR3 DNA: TGTGCCAGCTCACGGGGGTACAATGAGCAGTTCTTC

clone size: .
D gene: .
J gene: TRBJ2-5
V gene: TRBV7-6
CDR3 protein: CASSLEAGLYAETQYF
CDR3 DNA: TGTGCCAGCAGCTTAGAAGCAGGGTTATATGCAGAGACCCAGTACTTC

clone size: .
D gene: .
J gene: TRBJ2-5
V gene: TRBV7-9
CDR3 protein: CASSSLISQETQYF
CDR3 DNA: TGTGCCAGCAGCTCCCTGATTAGCCAAGAGACCCAGTACTTC

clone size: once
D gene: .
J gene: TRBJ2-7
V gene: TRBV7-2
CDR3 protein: CASSTGRREQYF
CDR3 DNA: TGTGCCAGCAGCACGGGAAGGCGGGAGCAGTACTTC

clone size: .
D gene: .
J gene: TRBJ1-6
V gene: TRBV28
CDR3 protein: CASSAGSNSPLHF
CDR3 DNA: TGTGCCAGCAGTGCCGGCTCTAATTCACCCCTCCACTTT

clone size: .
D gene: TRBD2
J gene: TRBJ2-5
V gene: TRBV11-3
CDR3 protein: CASSPGTSGGGETQYF
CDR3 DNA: TGTGCCAGCAGCCCCGGGACTAGCGGGGGCGGGGAGACCCAGTACTTC

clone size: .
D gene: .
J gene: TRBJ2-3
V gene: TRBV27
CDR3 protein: CASSLSVSGTDTQYF
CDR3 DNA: TGTGCCAGCAGTTTATCAGTGTCGGGCACAGATACGCAGTATTTT

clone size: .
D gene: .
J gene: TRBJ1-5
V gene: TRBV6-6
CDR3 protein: CASVDTYSNQPQHF
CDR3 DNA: TGTGCCAGCGTGGACACCTATAGCAATCAGCCCCAGCATTTT

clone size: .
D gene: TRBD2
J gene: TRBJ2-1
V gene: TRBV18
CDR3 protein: CASARASGILNNEQFF
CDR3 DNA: TGTGCCAGCGCCCGGGCTAGCGGGATTCTCAACAATGAGCAGTTCTTC

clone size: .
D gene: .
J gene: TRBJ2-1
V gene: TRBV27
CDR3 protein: CASSPPQALEQFF
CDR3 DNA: TGTGCCAGCAGTCCTCCTCAGGCCCTTGAGCAGTTCTTC

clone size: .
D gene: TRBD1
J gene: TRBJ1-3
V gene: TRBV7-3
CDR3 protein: CASSRQGGGNTIYF
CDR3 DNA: TGTGCCAGCAGCCGGCAGGGGGGCGGAAACACCATATATTTT